One sample yielded the 17 T cell receptor beta chains listed below, sequenced in a study of shared clonotypes between healthy human individuals. Positively selected for CCR7, the CD45RO-negative cells used as naive CD8 cells excluded terminally differentiated effector memory CD45RA+ cells. The data were produced by immunoSEQ multiplex PCR, yet TCRdb's version contains in-frame clones alone and is incomplete. The sample holds about 580,000 clones; roughly 98% are singletons and the top ten take 0.3%. The sequencing input was naive CD8+ T cells sorted from blood. Receptor source: a man aged 25 to 45 in good health.

The chain couples TRBV5-1 to TRBJ2-6; D gene unclear. Germline CDR1 reads SGHRS; CDR2 reads YFSETQ. This CDR3 has 19 amino acids. Trimming removed 2 bases from V and 0 bases from J, with 18 bases in between. Written as DNA, the CDR3 is TGCGCCAGCAGCTTCCCCCCCTTTTCTGCCAGCTCTGGGGCCAACGTCCTGACTTTC. It specifies CASSFPPFSASSGANVLTF.

This clone showed up just once. The gene calls are TRBV11-2 and TRBJ2-7, with TRBD2 as a possible D gene (6 bases). The CDR3 has 14 residues. V was clipped by 2 bases and J by 7 bases, with 15 bases between them. Germline V CDR1 and CDR2: SGHAT, FQNNGV. In DNA, the CDR3 is TGTGCCAGCAGCTTAATCGAGATAGCGGCAGAGCAGTACTTC. Translated: CASSLIEIAAEQYF.

This clone has a single count. V gene TRBV11-2 combines with J gene TRBJ2-5; 7 bases align to TRBD1. This CDR3 contains 12 residues. CDR1 is SGHAT and CDR2 is FQNNGV in the germline V gene. J gave up 5 bases and V 5 bases, and 2 bases lay outside the gene matches. CDR3 in DNA: TGTGCCAGCAGCGGGGACAGTGAGACCCAGTACTTC. It is translated as CASSGDSETQYF.

The chain has TRBV2 and TRBJ2-2; D is unclear. The CDR3 loop spans 12 amino acids. With 2 bases removed from V and 5 bases from J, the gap between germline ends came to 3 bases. The germline gives CDR1 SNHLY, CDR2 FYNNEI. Here the CDR3 reads CASSEWTGELFF. In DNA, the CDR3 is TGTGCCAGCAGTGAATGGACCGGGGAGCTGTTTTTT.

V and J are TRBV6-5 and TRBJ1-1; a weak D match, TRBD1 (6 bases). The V gene lost 7 bases and the J gene lost 2 bases, with 17 bases spanning the gap. Per germline, CDR1 MNHEY and CDR2 SVGAGI. The CDR3 totals 15 residues. The CDR3 DNA is TGTGCCAGCACCCCCGCCTCCAGGGGCAACACTGAAGCTTTCTTT. Translated: CASTPASRGNTEAFF.

The chain uses TRBV7-9 and TRBJ2-3, with 8 nucleotides matching TRBD2. The V and J ends lost 5 bases and 5 bases, in that order; junction bases with no gene match: 6. The CDR3 runs 14 residues. CDR1 is SEHNR and CDR2 is FQNEAQ in the germline V gene (reference sequence). The CDR3 is CASSPRRGGDTQYF. The CDR3, as DNA: TGTGCCAGCAGCCCTCGCCGGGGGGGAGATACGCAGTATTTT.

The chain recombines TRBV11-2 with TRBJ2-3; tentative D call: TRBD1 (6 bases). The germline gives CDR1 SGHAT, CDR2 FQNNGV. The germline V and J ends were trimmed by 2 bases and 1 base, with 13 bases remaining between them. The CDR3 runs to 16 residues. CDR3 DNA: TGTGCCAGCAGCTTAAGGGGGAGTTGGGGCACAGATACGCAGTATTTT. Protein: CASSLRGSWGTDTQYF.

This clone was counted only a few times. This chain uses TRBV6-5 with TRBJ2-3; a possible D gene is TRBD2 (5 bases). In germline, CDR1 is MNHEY, CDR2 SVGAGI. The CDR3 sequence is 13 residues long. V lost 5 bases, J lost 6 bases, and 12 bases lay in between. The CDR3 spells CASSQEIADTQYF. CDR3 in DNA: TGTGCCAGCAGTCAAGAAATAGCGGATACGCAGTATTTT.

The chain carries TRBV7-2 and TRBJ2-5; TRBD2 might be the D (5 bases). The CDR3 contains 15 residues. Germline CDR1 reads SGHTA; CDR2 reads FQGNSA. V lost 4 bases and J lost 2, with 14 bases in between. The CDR3 DNA is TGTGCCAGCAGCTCATACGCACGGGAACAAGAGACCCAGTACTTC. Translating it yields CASSSYAREQETQYF.

The chain joins TRBV14 to TRBJ2-5; a weak D match, TRBD2 (6 bases). Trimming stripped 3 bases from V and 3 bases from J, with 14 bases between. In germline, CDR1 is SGHDN, CDR2 FVKESK. There are 15 residues in the CDR3. Here the CDR3 DNA reads TGTGCCAGCAGCCAGCTGAGTAGCGGCGAAGAGACCCAGTACTTC. Translated: CASSQLSSGEETQYF. The variable domain in full, completed from reference TRBV14 and TRBJ2-5, reads EAGVTQFPSHSVIEKGQTVTLRCDPISGHDNLYWYRRVMGKEIKFLLHFVKESKQDESGMPNNRFLAERTGGTYSTLKVQPAELEDSGVYFCASSQLSSGEETQYFGPGTRLLVL.

The chain combines TRBV5-6 with TRBJ2-4; D might be TRBD2 (5 bases). CDR3 length equals 12 residues. V dropped 4 bases and J dropped 9 bases, with 11 bases sitting between them. CDR1 and CDR2 (germline): SGHDT, YYEEEE. The CDR3 DNA sequence: TGTGCCAGCAGCCATGGACGGGGCATTCAGTACTTC. Translating gives CASSHGRGIQYF.

This chain joins TRBV9 and TRBJ2-5; 8 nucleotides match TRBD2. Unmatched junction bases numbered 9, after V lost 3 bases and J lost 5 bases. CDR1 and CDR2 (germline): SGDLS, YYNGEE. CDR3 size: 15 residues. CDR3 in amino acids: CASSAEGLVRETQYF. The CDR3 DNA reads TGTGCCAGCAGCGCCGAGGGACTAGTAAGGGAGACCCAGTACTTC.

The chain uses TRBV29-1 and TRBJ2-1; D is ambiguous. Germline lookup yields CDR1 SQVTM and CDR2 ANQGSEA. The CDR3 extends over 10 amino acids. The V and J ends lost 5 bases and 8 bases respectively, with 7 bases between them. The CDR3 coding sequence is TGCAGCGTTCTTATCGATGAGCAGTTCTTC. Residues: CSVLIDEQFF.

The chain couples TRBV6-6 to TRBJ2-2; 7 bases fit TRBD1. Germline V gene data show CDR1 as MNHNY and CDR2 as SVGAGI (reference sequence). The CDR3 extends over 15 amino acids. Losses at the gene ends were 6 bases for V and 3 bases for J; bases not matched to a gene: 7. CDR3 DNA sequence: TGTGCCAGCAGGCCCTACAGGGGCCACACCGGGGAGCTGTTTTTT. Its protein is CASRPYRGHTGELFF.

The chain has TRBV30 and TRBJ1-2; 7 nucleotides match TRBD1. This CDR3 region has 12 residues. Germline CDR1 reads GTSNPN; CDR2 reads SVGIG (reference sequence). Trimming at V came to 5 bases and at J to 1 base, leaving 1 base not matched to a gene. The CDR3 loop is CAWGDSNYGYTF. In nucleotides, the CDR3 is TGTGCCTGGGGGGACAGTAACTATGGCTACACCTTC.

The rearrangement joins TRBV4-1 to TRBJ2-7; tentatively, D is TRBD2 (5 bases). CDR3 size: 13 residues. The germline V gene has CDR1 MGHRA and CDR2 YSYEKL. The germline V and J ends were trimmed by 3 bases and 0 bases, with 6 bases remaining between them. The CDR3 is CASSHGLSYEQYF. The CDR3 DNA is TGCGCCAGCAGCCACGGACTCTCCTACGAGCAGTACTTC.

The genes are TRBV7-6 and TRBJ2-3, with 7 bases lining up with TRBD2. V shed 1 base and J 1 base; nucleotides not matched to a gene: 8. The CDR3 has 17 residues. Germline-derived CDR1 and CDR2 are SGHVS and FNYEAQ. This CDR3 is CASSLDEREPRTDTQYF. CDR3 nucleotide sequence: TGTGCCAGCAGCTTAGACGAGCGGGAACCCCGCACAGATACGCAGTATTTT.